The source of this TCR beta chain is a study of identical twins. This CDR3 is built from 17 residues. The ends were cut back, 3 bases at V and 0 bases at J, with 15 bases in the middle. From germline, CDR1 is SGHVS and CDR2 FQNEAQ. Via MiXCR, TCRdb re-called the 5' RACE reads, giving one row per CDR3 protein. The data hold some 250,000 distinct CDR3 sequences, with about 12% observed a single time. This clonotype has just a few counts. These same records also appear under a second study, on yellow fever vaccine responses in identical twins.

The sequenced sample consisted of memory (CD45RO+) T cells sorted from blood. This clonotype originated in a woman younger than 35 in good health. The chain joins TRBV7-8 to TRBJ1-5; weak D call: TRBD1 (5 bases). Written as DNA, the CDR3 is TGTGCCAGCAGCTTGGGACGGAGTTTTGATAGCAATCAGCCCCAGCATTTT. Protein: CASSLGRSFDSNQPQHF.